This T cell receptor beta chain was obtained from a study of blood T cell repertoires in COVID-19. Study at large: Acute-phase and convalescent COVID-19 samples originated in the United States, Italy and Spain.

Only in-frame clones appear in the TCRdb table, and some are missing; sequencing was by immunoSEQ multiplex PCR. The profile shows 150,000 to 200,000 clones, roughly 83% of them singletons. Followed longitudinally, the Seattle patients had been enrolled during active infection. This sequence was found in a woman in her thirties or forties with COVID-19, enrolled during active disease. The specimen was peripheral blood.

DNA of the CDR3: TGTGCCAGCTCACCGGGTTCTCGAGGAACCTACAATGAGCAGTTCTTC. Its translation: CASSPGSRGTYNEQFF. This chain connects TRBV18 to TRBJ2-1; D not certain. CDR1 KGHSH and CDR2 LQKENI come from the germline V gene. V dropped 3 bases and J dropped 2 bases, with 14 bases sitting between them. The CDR3 runs 16 residues.